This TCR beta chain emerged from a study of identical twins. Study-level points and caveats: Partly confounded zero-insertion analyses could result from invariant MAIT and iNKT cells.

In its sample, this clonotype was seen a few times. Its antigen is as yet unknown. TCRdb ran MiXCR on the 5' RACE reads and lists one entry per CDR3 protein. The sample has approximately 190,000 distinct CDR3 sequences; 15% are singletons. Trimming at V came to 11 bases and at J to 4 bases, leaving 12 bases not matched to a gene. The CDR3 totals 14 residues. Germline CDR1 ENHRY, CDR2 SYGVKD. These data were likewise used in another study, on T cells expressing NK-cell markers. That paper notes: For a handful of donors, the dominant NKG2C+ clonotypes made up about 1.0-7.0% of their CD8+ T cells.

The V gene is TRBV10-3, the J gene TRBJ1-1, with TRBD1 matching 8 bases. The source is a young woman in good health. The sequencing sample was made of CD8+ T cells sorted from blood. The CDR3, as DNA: TGTGCCTCCCACTCGACAGGGGCGGCCACTGAAGCTTTCTTT. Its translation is CASHSTGAATEAFF.